This TCR beta chain comes out of a study of blood T cell repertoires in COVID-19. On the study more broadly: Specimens from acute and convalescent COVID-19 originated in the United States, Italy and Spain.

Profiled with immunoSEQ multiplex PCR; TCRdb holds only in-frame clones, not every one. The data hold hundreds of thousands of clones, with around 80% observed a single time. Participant ages covered about 18 to 89 years across around 22 US areas. Participants had their cohort set by participant-reported clinical history. The CDR3 is 16 amino acids. Germline values: CDR1 ENHRY, CDR2 SYGVKD. V shed 6 bases, J shed 1 base, and the junction held 10 bases outside the gene matches. This sequence was found in a man in his forties who had been exposed to COVID-19. The chain carries TRBV10-3 and TRBJ2-5; 8 bases map to TRBD2. Specimen: PBMCs or T cells enriched from blood (not recorded which). CDR3 loop: CAISGPERETQETQYF. CDR3 bases: TGTGCCATCAGCGGCCCTGAGCGGGAGACCCAAGAGACCCAGTACTTC.